A selection of T cell receptor beta chains follows, all from one sample in a study of blood T cell repertoires in COVID-19. Assay used: immunoSEQ multiplex PCR; TCRdb lists only in-frame clones, some missing. Of over 250,000 clones in the sample, 85% were seen once. Sequencing was done on a sample of peripheral blood. The receptors were gathered from a human donor in a cohort sampled during active COVID-19. CDR3s include the opening cysteine and the closing phenylalanine or tryptophan. D genes are given only for firm matches. The size of a clone is reported for some rows only, either as once, few or many, or as a class for expanded clones.

TRBD1,-,TRBV13,TRBJ2-2,TGTGCCAGCAGCCAGGACAGGAGGAACACCGGGGAGCTGTTTTTT,CASSQDRRNTGELFF
-,few,TRBV4-1,TRBJ1-2,TGCGCCAGCAGCCAGCCGGGACTTGAACATGGCTACACCTTC,CASSQPGLEHGYTF
-,-,TRBV6-4,TRBJ1-1,TGTGCCAGCAGCCCCTCGTCAGTAAACACTGAAGCTTTCTTT,CASSPSSVNTEAFF
TRBD1,-,TRBV3-1/TRBV3-2,TRBJ1-6,TGTGCCAGCAGCCGAATGGACAGGGGGAATTCACCCCTCCACTTT,CASSRMDRGNSPLHF
-,-,TRBV28,TRBJ1-2,TGTGCCAGCAGTCCTCACAGGGCCTCTAACTATGGCTACACCTTC,CASSPHRASNYGYTF
-,-,TRBV11-2,TRBJ2-1,TGTGCCAGCAGATACATGGTGCAAAATGAGCAGTTCTTC,CASRYMVQNEQFF
-,-,TRBV6-5,TRBJ2-7,TGTGCCAGCAAGACAGTCCTCAGGCCATACGAGCAGTACTTC,CASKTVLRPYEQYF
-,-,TRBV12-2,TRBJ1-3,TGTGCAAGTCGCTTGGGGACATCCGGAAACACCATATATTTT,CASRLGTSGNTIYF
-,-,TRBV30,TRBJ2-2,TGTGCCTGGAGTGTAGGGGGAGACATACCCGGGGAGCTGTTTTTT,CAWSVGGDIPGELFF
TRBD2,once,TRBV15,TRBJ2-1,TGTGCCACCAGGGGGGGGCTAGCGGGCACCTACAATGAGCAGTTCTTC,CATRGGLAGTYNEQFF
-,-,TRBV6-1,TRBJ2-3,TGTGCCAGCAGTGAATTACAGGGTTCCCTGCCAGATACGCAGTATTTT,CASSELQGSLPDTQYF
TRBD1,-,TRBV27,TRBJ2-7,TGTGCCAGCAGTCACCGGACAGGGCGATACGAGCAGTACTTC,CASSHRTGRYEQYF
-,-,TRBV18,TRBJ2-1,TGTGCCAGCTCACCACGACAGGTATCAAATGAGCAGTTCTTC,CASSPRQVSNEQFF
TRBD2,-,TRBV19,TRBJ2-7,TGTGCCAGTAGTACCTCAACTAGCGGGAGGGCCAGGGAGCAGTACTTC,CASSTSTSGRAREQYF
TRBD1,-,TRBV3-1/TRBV3-2,TRBJ2-3,TGTGCCAGCAGCCTCAGGGGGCTAGCGTTAGATACGCAGTATTTT,CASSLRGLALDTQYF
-,-,TRBV9,TRBJ1-6,TGTGCCAGCAGCGTAGGCAGTTTGAATTCACCCCTCCACTTT,CASSVGSLNSPLHF
-,few,TRBV4-1,TRBJ1-2,TGCGCCAGCAGCCAAAAAGTTGGACAGTTCCGCGGCTACACCTTC,CASSQKVGQFRGYTF
-,-,TRBV29-1,TRBJ1-6,TGCAGCGTTAAGGACGGGTCGGGATCACCCCTCCACTTT,CSVKDGSGSPLHF
TRBD1,once,TRBV7-2,TRBJ2-7,TGTGCCAGCAGCTTCGGGGTCAGGGGGATGTACGAGCAGTACTTC,CASSFGVRGMYEQYF
TRBD2,-,TRBV19,TRBJ2-3,TGTGCCTCAAGAAATCCGGGAGGGGCAGATACGCAGTATTTT,CASRNPGGADTQYF
-,-,TRBV12-3/TRBV12-4,TRBJ2-1,TGTGCCAGCAGTCAGAGCGGGTCCCAGTTCTTC,CASSQSGSQFF
TRBD1,-,TRBV4-1,TRBJ1-2,TGCGCCAGCAGCCAACGGGGACAGGGTTTTACTTATGGCTACACCTTC,CASSQRGQGFTYGYTF
TRBD1,-,TRBV18,TRBJ2-7,TGTGCCAGCTCACCAGACAGGGGGCGATCATTCGTCTCCTTC,CASSPDRGRSFVSF
TRBD2,-,TRBV4-3,TRBJ2-5,TGCGCCAGCAGCCAAGATATGGCGGCTAGCGGGAGTCTAGAGACCCAGTACTTC,CASSQDMAASGSLETQYF
-,-,TRBV25-1,TRBJ2-1,TGTGCCAGCAGTGCCCCCCGCCCCCAGGTTGAGCAGTTCTTC,CASSAPRPQVEQFF
-,-,TRBV3-1/TRBV3-2,TRBJ2-1,TGTGCCAGCTGTGAGGGCTCCCCGATAAATCCCTACAATGAGCAGTTCTTC,CASCEGSPINPYNEQFF
-,-,TRBV5-1,TRBJ2-1,TGCGCCAGCAGCTCCCAGGGTTTATACAATGAGCAGTTCTTC,CASSSQGLYNEQFF
TRBD1,-,TRBV28,TRBJ1-2,TGTGCCAGCAGTTGGCAACCGGGACAGAGGTCTGGCTACACCTTC,CASSWQPGQRSGYTF
TRBD2,-,TRBV4-2,TRBJ2-1,TGTGCCAGCAGCCAAGAGGGGAGGGCGGGAATTGGAAGCTCCTACAATGAGCAGTTCTTC,CASSQEGRAGIGSSYNEQFF